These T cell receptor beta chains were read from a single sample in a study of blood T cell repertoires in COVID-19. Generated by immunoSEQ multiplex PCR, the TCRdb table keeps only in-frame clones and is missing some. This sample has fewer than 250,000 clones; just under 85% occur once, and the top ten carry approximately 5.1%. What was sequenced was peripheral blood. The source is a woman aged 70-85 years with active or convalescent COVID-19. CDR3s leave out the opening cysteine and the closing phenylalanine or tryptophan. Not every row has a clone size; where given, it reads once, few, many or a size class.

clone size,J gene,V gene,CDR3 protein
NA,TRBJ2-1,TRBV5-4,ASSPGLAGNEQF
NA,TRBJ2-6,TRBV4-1,ASSQQRQANVLT
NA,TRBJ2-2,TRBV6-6,ASTRRLANTGELF
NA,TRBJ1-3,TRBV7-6,ASSLEAGGSGNTIY
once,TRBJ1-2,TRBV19,ASSIRGLSTGNYGYT
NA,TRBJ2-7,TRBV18,ASSTQGGASGEY
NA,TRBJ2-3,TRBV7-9,ASSRPPSTDTQY
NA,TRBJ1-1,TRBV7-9,AGRQGNTEAF
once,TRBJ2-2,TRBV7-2,ASSLVRVNTGELF
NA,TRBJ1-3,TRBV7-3,ASSPTGPRDTIY
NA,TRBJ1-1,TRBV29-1,SVEGSRRNTEAF
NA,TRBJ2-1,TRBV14,ASSPVVPSGFIEQF
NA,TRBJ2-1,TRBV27,ASSTGYDNEQF
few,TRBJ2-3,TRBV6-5,ASSYSSGAGTQY
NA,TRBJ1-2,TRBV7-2,ASSFGGQAYGYT
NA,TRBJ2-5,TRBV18,ASSPGQLQETQY
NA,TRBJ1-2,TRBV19,ASRGGLYGYT
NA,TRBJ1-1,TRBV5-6,ASSAYDRTEAF
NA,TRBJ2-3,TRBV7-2,ASSLALPPDTQY
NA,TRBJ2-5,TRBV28,ASSFRLVQETQY
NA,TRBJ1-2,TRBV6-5,ASSSPGTGGGYT
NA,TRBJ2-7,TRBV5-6,ASSSGLAFPYEQY
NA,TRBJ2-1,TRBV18,ASSPAGLAGGNEQF
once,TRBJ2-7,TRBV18,ASSPGQGLYEQY
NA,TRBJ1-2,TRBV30,AWSVRNYGYT
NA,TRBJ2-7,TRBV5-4,ASSLDRGTDEQY
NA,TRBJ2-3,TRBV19,ASRSQGADTQY
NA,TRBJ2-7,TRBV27,ASSLLGQLYEQY
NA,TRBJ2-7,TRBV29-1,SARTSLAYEQY
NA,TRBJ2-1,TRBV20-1,SAPDNNEQF
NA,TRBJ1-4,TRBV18,ASSPRDREIATNEKLF
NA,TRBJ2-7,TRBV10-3,AIRGQAGPEQY
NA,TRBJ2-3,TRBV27,ATGGGYTDTQY
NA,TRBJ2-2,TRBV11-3,ASSLQGARGELF
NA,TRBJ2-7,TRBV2,ASRSTGKAHEQY
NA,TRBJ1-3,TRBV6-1,ASSEAQRAGNTIY
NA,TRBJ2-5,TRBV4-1,ASSQAFRTSGRAAETQY
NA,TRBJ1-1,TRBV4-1,ASSQDHRQGAAEAF
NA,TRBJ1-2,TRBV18,ASSPQDRLGLSYGYT
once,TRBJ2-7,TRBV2,ASSVERSYGEQY
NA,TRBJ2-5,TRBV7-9,ASSLGDRDQETQY
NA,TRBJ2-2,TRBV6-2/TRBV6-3,ASSYSRGTGELF
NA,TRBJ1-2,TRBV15,ATSRDSRSDGYT
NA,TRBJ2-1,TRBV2,ASSRFSDTYNEQF
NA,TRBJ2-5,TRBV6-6,ASSYLQTGQETQY
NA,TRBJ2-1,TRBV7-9,ASITSGIYNEQF
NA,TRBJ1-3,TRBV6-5,ASSYSTGAGNTIY
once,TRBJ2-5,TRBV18,ASAGFQETQY
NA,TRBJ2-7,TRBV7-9,ASSSHRSSYEQY
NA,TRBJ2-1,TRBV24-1,ATSDFVGSGGTGNEQF
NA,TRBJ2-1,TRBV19,ASSSPRRELGNEQF
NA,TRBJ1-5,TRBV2,ASRGGYSNQPQH
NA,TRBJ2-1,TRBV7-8,ASSLIPGLSNNEQF
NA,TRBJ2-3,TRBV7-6,ASSRPDGTGGDGDTQY
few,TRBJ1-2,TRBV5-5,ASSLVRQTNYGYT
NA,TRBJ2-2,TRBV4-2,ASSQELAGVRELF
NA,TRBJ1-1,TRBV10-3,ATGTALNSNTEAF